Following are 27 T cell receptor beta chains from one sample sequenced in a study of T cell changes during pregnancy in multiple sclerosis. Sequenced by immunoSEQ multiplex PCR; TCRdb stores in-frame clones only, minus some. The sample holds tens of thousands of clones, 85% to 90% seen once. Sequenced material: peripheral blood from another person, used as feeder cells. These receptors were taken from a human donor whose cells served as feeder cells for cultures in a pregnancy study.

This rearrangement joins TRBV5-1 to TRBJ2-1; D gene uncertain. CDR3 length: 14 amino acids. Deletions cut 0 bases from V and 0 bases from J, with 4 bases between. Germline V gene lookup returns CDR1 SGHRS and CDR2 YFSETQ. CDR3 coding DNA: TGCGCCAGCAGCTTGGGAGGCTCCTACAATGAGCAGTTCTTC. Translation gives CASSLGGSYNEQFF.

This chain links TRBV4-1 with TRBJ1-2; D unresolved. V was shortened by 6 bases and J by 3 bases, with 14 bases between the two germline ends. In germline, CDR1 is MGHRA, CDR2 YSYEKL. The CDR3 totals 14 residues. The CDR3 DNA reads TGCGCCAGCAGGCCAATCGGGGTTGACTATGGCTACACCTTC. This translates into CASRPIGVDYGYTF.

The chain joins TRBV28 to TRBJ1-3, with no clear D. Between the trimmed V and J ends, which lost 1 base and 2 bases, there was a span of 0 bases. This CDR3 region has 12 residues. The germline V gene encodes CDR1 MDHEN and CDR2 SYDVKM. The CDR3 is CASSLSGNTIYF. CDR3 nucleotides: TGTGCCAGCAGTTTATCTGGAAACACCATATATTTT.

The V call is TRBV28, the J call TRBJ2-2; D call uncertain. CDR3 length: 13 residues. Germline CDR1 and CDR2: MDHEN and SYDVKM. The V end was cut by 3 bases, the J end by 6 bases, with 8 bases between. The CDR3 DNA is TGTGCCAGCAGTTTTATGGCCGCCGGGGAGCTGTTTTTT. This codes for CASSFMAAGELFF.

The chain uses TRBV5-4 and TRBJ2-1, with 7 bases identical to TRBD1. The germline V gene has CDR1 SGHNT and CDR2 YYREEE (reference sequence). With 6 bases clipped from V and 4 bases from J, the junction kept 7 bases outside the gene matches. The CDR3 length is 14 residues. Here the CDR3 DNA reads TGTGCCAGCAACAACCGGGACAGATACAATGAGCAGTTCTTC. It translates to CASNNRDRYNEQFF.

The V gene is TRBV29-1, the J gene TRBJ2-7; possible D gene TRBD1, 5 bases. Trimming pared 2 bases from V and 7 bases from J, leaving 15 bases between. The CDR3 sequence is 13 residues long. Looked up from germline, CDR1 is SQVTM and CDR2 is ANQGSEA. The CDR3 loop reads CSVEMTAGGEQYF. The DNA of the CDR3 is TGCAGCGTTGAAATGACAGCAGGTGGGGAGCAGTACTTC.

The rearrangement joins TRBV6-5 to TRBJ2-3, with no clear D. Germline V lookup: CDR1 MNHEY, CDR2 SVGAGI. The length of the CDR3 is 14 residues. V was trimmed by 2 bases and J by 0 bases, leaving 6 bases between them. In nucleotides, the CDR3 is TGTGCCAGCAGTTACGGATTAAGCACAGATACGCAGTATTTT. Translating gives CASSYGLSTDTQYF.

The chain carries TRBV15 and TRBJ1-4; no reliable D call. This CDR3 spans 16 amino acids. Germline V gene sequence: CDR1 LNHNV, CDR2 YYDKDF (reference sequence). V was cut by 4 bases and J by 0 bases, with 12 bases left in between. In nucleotides, the CDR3 is TGTGCCACCAGCATAAAGGACGGATCAACTAATGAAAAACTGTTTTTT. As protein: CATSIKDGSTNEKLFF.

V gene TRBV20-1 combines with J gene TRBJ2-3; D call uncertain. The CDR3 is made up of 11 amino acids. V lost 3 bases and J 5 bases, leaving 6 bases between the germline ends. Germline values: CDR1 DFQATT, CDR2 SNEGSKA (reference sequence). In DNA form, the CDR3 reads TGCAGTGCTAGTCACGGAGATACGCAGTATTTT. Encoded protein: CSASHGDTQYF.

The chain recombines TRBV5-6 with TRBJ2-1; D not resolved. The CDR3 sequence is 11 residues long. V was trimmed by 0 bases and J by 7 bases, leaving 2 bases between them. Germline V gives CDR1 SGHDT, CDR2 YYEEEE. CDR3 region: CASSLDNEQFF. The CDR3 DNA follows: TGTGCCAGCAGCTTGGATAATGAGCAGTTCTTC.

This chain joins TRBV6-6 and TRBJ2-1; 7 bases match TRBD1. The CDR3 covers 11 residues. V shed 1 base, J shed 15 bases, and the junction held 3 bases outside the gene matches. The V gene's germline CDR1 is MNHNY and CDR2 SVGAGI (reference sequence). CDR3 DNA sequence: TGTGCCAGCAGTTACTTCAGGGGGACGTTCTTC. Translating it yields CASSYFRGTFF.

The rearrangement joins TRBV2 to TRBJ2-3; the D call may be TRBD1 or TRBD2 (6 bases each). This CDR3 region has 15 residues. Per the germline V gene, CDR1 is SNHLY and CDR2 is FYNNEI. V lost 9 bases to trimming and J lost 2 bases, with 18 bases between them. The DNA of the CDR3 is TGTGCCAGGGGGGGACCAGGGGAAAACACAGATACGCAGTATTTT. It codes for CARGGPGENTDTQYF. Complete variable domain (other parts from reference TRBV2 and TRBJ2-3): EPEVTQTPSHQVTQMGQEVILRCVPISNHLYFYWYRQILGQKVEFLVSFYNNEISEKSEIFDDQFSVERPDGSNFTLKIRSTKLEDSAMYFCARGGPGENTDTQYFGPGTRLTVL.

The rearrangement joins TRBV28 to TRBJ1-5; no reliable D call. The ends were cut back, 7 bases at V and 5 bases at J, with 18 bases in the middle. CDR1 and CDR2 from the germline V gene are MDHEN and SYDVKM. CDR3 length: 15 amino acids. CDR3 residues: CASTPDHRRDQPQHF. The CDR3 DNA is TGTGCCAGCACCCCGGACCATCGGCGGGATCAGCCCCAGCATTTT.

The genes are TRBV5-1 and TRBJ1-1; 7 nucleotides match TRBD1. This CDR3 contains 13 residues. V was pared by 4 bases and J by 8 bases, with 8 bases of the junction left unmatched. CDR1 SGHRS and CDR2 YFSETQ come from the germline V gene. CDR3 bases: TGCGCCAGCAGCGTACTACAGGGGTCAGAAGCTTTCTTT. It translates to CASSVLQGSEAFF.

This clone appeared a single time. V and J are TRBV7-8 and TRBJ2-2; the match to TRBD1 covers 9 bases. There are 16 residues in the CDR3. J was trimmed by 6 bases and V by 5 bases; bases with no gene match: 10. CDR1 is SGHVS and CDR2 is FQNEAQ in the germline V gene. DNA of the CDR3: TGTGCCAGCAGCCCAACCGGGACAGGGAGCGCCGGGGAGCTGTTTTTT. Protein: CASSPTGTGSAGELFF.

This chain uses TRBV23-1 with TRBJ1-2; tentative D call: TRBD1 (6 bases). TRBV23-1 counts as an open reading frame of uncertain function. Trimming pared 0 bases from V and 5 bases from J, leaving 10 bases between. The CDR3 has 14 residues. The CDR3 spells CASSQSGRGYGYTF. DNA of the CDR3: TGCGCCAGCAGTCAATCGGGCAGGGGATATGGCTACACCTTC.

The chain couples TRBV15 to TRBJ2-6; D remains ambiguous. The germline V gene encodes CDR1 LNHNV and CDR2 YYDKDF (reference sequence). V lost 6 bases and J lost 1, with 4 bases in between. The CDR3 has 13 residues. CDR3 sequence reads: CATSISGANVLTF. CDR3 sequence (DNA): TGTGCCACCAGTATTTCTGGGGCCAACGTCCTGACTTTC.

The genes are TRBV30 and TRBJ2-3; TRBD2 matches at 12 bases. The V gene's germline CDR1 is GTSNPN and CDR2 SVGIG (reference sequence). The CDR3 extends over 17 amino acids. V lost 0 bases to trimming and J lost 1 base; unmatched junction nucleotides: 5. The CDR3, as DNA: TGTGCCTGGAGTGTACCCCGACTAGCGGGAGGCACAGATACGCAGTATTTT. It translates to CAWSVPRLAGGTDTQYF.

The chain carries TRBV6-5 and TRBJ1-4; perhaps TRBD1 as D (5 bases). Germline V gene data show CDR1 as MNHEY and CDR2 as SVGAGI. This CDR3 region has 13 residues. Trimming pared 0 bases from V and 7 bases from J, leaving 6 bases between. The CDR3 bases are TGTGCCAGCAGTTACTCGACAGCTGAAAAACTGTTTTTT. Its translation is CASSYSTAEKLFF.

This chain uses TRBV29-1 with TRBJ2-1; TRBD2 aligns across 12 bases. Looked up from germline, CDR1 is SQVTM and CDR2 is ANQGSEA. After removal of 7 bases from V and 4 bases from J, the junction contained 5 bases not matched to a gene. The CDR3 runs to 14 residues. The CDR3, as DNA: TGCAGCGCCGCCGGGACTAGCGGGTACAATGAGCAGTTCTTC. This codes for CSAAGTSGYNEQFF.

The genes are TRBV7-9 and TRBJ2-1; D may correspond to TRBD1 or TRBD2 (6 bases each). There are 16 residues in the CDR3. Trimming pared 5 bases from V and 0 bases from J, leaving 14 bases between. Looked up from germline, CDR1 is SEHNR and CDR2 is FQNEAQ (reference sequence). In DNA, the CDR3 is TGTGCCAGCAGCGCGCGAGGGGGGAGCTCCTACAATGAGCAGTTCTTC. This sequence encodes CASSARGGSSYNEQFF. Together with reference TRBV7-9 and TRBJ2-1, the CDR3 gives the full variable domain: DTGVSQNPRHKITKRGQNVTFRCDPISEHNRLYWYRQTLGQGPEFLTYFQNEAQLEKSRLLSDRFSAERPKGSFSTLEIQRTEQGDSAMYLCASSARGGSSYNEQFFGPGTRLTVL.

V usage is TRBV27 and J usage is TRBJ1-5; D uncertain. V was cut by 2 bases and J by 1 base, with 9 bases left in between. Germline CDR1 and CDR2: MNHEY and SMNVEV (reference sequence). The CDR3 loop spans 15 amino acids. The chain's CDR3 is CASSLLAASNQPQHF. CDR3 DNA: TGTGCCAGCAGTTTACTGGCAGCGAGCAATCAGCCCCAGCATTTT.

This clone has just a few counts. The J gene is TRBJ1-2, the V gene TRBV6-1; the D is unclear. This CDR3 region has 13 residues. Germline loops: CDR1 MNHNS, CDR2 SASEGT. The germline V and J ends were trimmed by 7 bases and 3 bases, with 12 bases remaining between them. This CDR3 reads CASTLGGYYGYTF. CDR3 nucleotides: TGTGCCAGCACCCTAGGTGGATACTATGGCTACACCTTC.

J is TRBJ2-2 and V is TRBV6-1; D remains ambiguous. CDR3 size: 13 residues. V was trimmed by 2 bases and J by 3 bases, leaving 4 bases between them. CDR1 and CDR2 from the germline V gene are MNHNS and SASEGT. The DNA of the CDR3 is TGTGCCAGCAGTGAACGGGACACCGGGGAGCTGTTTTTT. Amino acids: CASSERDTGELFF.

V and J are TRBV13 and TRBJ2-6; D call uncertain. Between the trimmed V and J ends, which lost 5 bases and 1 base, there was a span of 9 bases. The CDR3 consists of 15 residues. The germline CDR1 and CDR2 sequences are PRHDT and FYEKMQ (reference sequence). CDR3 sequence (DNA): TGTGCCAGCAGCCCGGCCCTGTCTGGGGCCAACGTCCTGACTTTC. It codes for CASSPALSGANVLTF.

There are a few counts of this clone. This chain uses TRBV4-2 with TRBJ2-2, with 12 bases aligning to TRBD2. V shed 1 base, J shed 6 bases, and the junction held 0 bases outside the gene matches. CDR3 length: 15 residues. Germline CDR1 LGHNA, CDR2 YNFKEQ. The CDR3 sequence is CASSQASGGAGELFF. The CDR3 DNA sequence: TGTGCCAGCAGCCAAGCTAGCGGGGGGGCCGGGGAGCTGTTTTTT.

This sequence joins TRBV2 and TRBJ1-1, with D perhaps matching TRBD1 (5 bases). The germline V and J ends were trimmed by 5 bases and 6 bases, with 13 bases remaining between them. The CDR3 is 13 amino acids. Germline CDR1 is SNHLY and CDR2 is FYNNEI. CDR3 sequence: CASSRERDAEAFF. The CDR3 DNA reads as TGTGCCAGCAGTCGGGAGCGGGACGCTGAAGCTTTCTTT.